This T cell receptor (beta chain) was captured in a study of beta chain features in type 1 diabetes. TCRB transcripts that were expressed got sequenced, as all of the isolated RNA had been reverse transcribed. The table came from immunoSEQ multiplex PCR; TCRdb's copy has only in-frame clones and leaves some out. The sample contains about 300,000 clones, less than 15% of which appear only once. Study-level findings and limits: More deletions and fewer insertions at VDJ junctions were found in patients with type 1 diabetes. It was not settled here whether HLA type affects TCRB rearrangement. Shorter templates might be favored by PCR, and equally so in patients and in controls. Significant though moderate, a shortening of TCRB CDR3s appeared in all four CD4+ subsets of Type 1 diabetes patients.

As to this clone: Its antigen is unidentified.

In all sorted populations, purity surpassed 98%. V shed 5 bases and J 7 bases; nucleotides not matched to a gene: 8. The germline gives CDR1 MNHEY, CDR2 SVGAGI. The CDR3 spans 14 residues. This chain links TRBV6-5 with TRBJ1-2; 9 bases align to TRBD1. The sequence was obtained from a woman between 18 and 29 years old with type 1 diabetes. Sample: naive CD4+ T cells from blood. For the CDR3, the DNA is TGTGCCAGCAGTGCTCCACAGGGGGCGGTTGGCTACACCTTC. Translated: CASSAPQGAVGYTF.